This T cell receptor beta chain was sequenced during a study of Ad26.COV2.S vaccination and SARS-CoV-2 variants. As to this clone: Its matching antigen is unknown.

Germline CDR1 and CDR2: MNHEY and SVGEGT. The CDR3 contains 14 residues. Between the trimmed V and J ends, which lost 2 bases and 3 bases, there was a span of 11 bases. Treatment of the sample: roughly 19 received Ad26.COV2.S at low or high dose, single or two shots; a few received placebo; per-sample allocation not given. On day 63 after the first injection, vaccine and placebo recipients gave samples. Study-wide results and caveats: Vaccinated and placebo-treated recipients had similar non-spike TCR breadth. Post-vaccination spike-specific CD8+ and CD4+ T cell responses reportedly had substantial breadth. The analyses of TCR breadth and depth may have understated the size of total T cell responses. Participants in the vaccine arm had higher spike-specific TCR breadth; placebo recipients had lower.

TCRdb's table, derived via immunoSEQ multiplex PCR, lists solely in-frame clones and lacks some. The repertoire holds roughly 300,000 clones, with around 89% as singletons. The V gene is TRBV6-2 or TRBV6-3, the J gene TRBJ2-7; maybe TRBD2 (7 bases). The specimen comprised peripheral blood, sampled in a trial of Ad26.COV2.S vaccine versus placebo. The sequence came from a person aged 18-65 years who received the Ad26.COV2.S COVID-19 vaccine or a placebo. The CDR3, as DNA: TGTGCCAGCAGTTACGGGGAGGGGGTCTACGAGCAGTACTTC. Its translation: CASSYGEGVYEQYF.